This T cell receptor (beta chain) was identified in a study of human T cells and chemical hapten exposure. Study-wide background: An area of 2 cm by roughly 2.2 cm on upper inner arm skin received 2% DPC for sensitization.

Time point given: patch test 1, 2 weeks after DPC sensitization. Treatment of the sample: therapeutic diphenylcyclopropenone sensitization with weekly scalp DPC. Unseparated into fractions, whole blood served as the source from which total RNA was extracted. This CDR3 is 13 amino acids long. The trim removed 3 bases at V and 6 bases at J, leaving 3 bases unmatched. TCRdb re-derived calls from the RACE reads in MiXCR, one entry per CDR3 protein. This sample has approximately 340,000 distinct CDR3 sequences; around 7% occur once, and the top ten carry approximately 8%. This specimen consisted of whole blood, obtained in connection with sensitization to the hapten diphenylcyclopropenone (DPC). This clonotype originated in a woman between 18 and 29 years old with alopecia areata. Some clones in this sample may be carry-over from other donors' samples. The rearrangement uses TRBV12-3 or TRBV12-4 and TRBJ2-7, with TRBD2 matching over 9 bases. CDR3 in DNA: TGTGCCAGCAGTTTCTCGGGACTAGCCGAGCAGTACTTC. It translates to CASSFSGLAEQYF.